This TCR beta chain was identified during a study of CD8 T cells in Susac syndrome. The TEMRA cells underwent FACS enrichment, while the CD8+ and CD4+ T cells underwent negative isolation. The V end was cut by 2 bases, the J end by 5 bases, with 14 bases between. The length of the CDR3 is 15 residues. The germline V gene encodes CDR1 MDHEN and CDR2 SYDVKM. Roughly 0.45 to 1 ug RNA was reverse transcribed with random hexamers. TCRdb re-derived calls from the immunoSEQ multiplex PCR reads in MiXCR, one entry per CDR3 protein. The sample shows 120,000 to 150,000 distinct CDR3 sequences, approximately 93% of them seen only once.

This chain links TRBV28 with TRBJ2-3; no clear D gene. The clonotype originates from a human donor in good health. Input material: CD8+ T cells from PBMCs. The CDR3 region has the DNA TGTGCCAGCAGTTTAAGGTGGAGTGGTGGAGATACGCAGTATTTT. This encodes CASSLRWSGGDTQYF.